This T cell receptor beta chain was captured in a study of regulatory T cells in long-lasting Graves disease. Study-wide context: A definition of persistent Graves' disease required over 5 years of antithyroid drugs plus positive TSH receptor antibodies.

Building of the TCR beta libraries involved iRepertoire HTBI primers and Arm-PCR of CDR3 regions. TCRdb re-called the multiplex PCR reads through MiXCR, storing one row per CDR3 protein. The sample consists of around 460,000 distinct CDR3 sequences, under 25% of them appearing once. Documented time point: persistent/refractory GD, antithyroid drugs over 5 years with positive TRAb. With RNA extracted from PBMCs as input, the TCR library was made. With EDTA tubes as the receptacles, 7.5 to 9 milliliters of peripheral blood were drawn. In this sample, this clonotype turned up many times. Its cognate antigen is unknown. Germline V gene sequence: CDR1 MNHEY, CDR2 SMNVEV (reference sequence). CDR3 length: 15 amino acids. V lost 0 bases, J lost 5 bases, and 14 bases lay in between. General study results and limits: The TCR repertoire of persistent Graves' patients was less diverse than that of newly diagnosed ones.

The input for sequencing was peripheral blood mononuclear cells (PBMCs), taken when the disease was refractory, from a patient treated with antithyroid drugs. The genes are TRBV27 and TRBJ2-7; D gene unclear. This TCR was sampled from a female donor with Graves disease. CDR3 loop: CASSLSLGEWNEQYF. The DNA for the CDR3 is TGTGCCAGCAGTTTATCGTTGGGTGAGTGGAACGAGCAGTACTTC.